This entry lists 29 T cell receptor beta chains sequenced from one sample in a study of blood T cells in healthy people across ages. The second PCR ran about 6 to 12 cycles with a sample-barcoded 5' primer and J-beta primers. One entry per CDR3 protein, called by TCRdb with MiXCR from the 5' RACE reads. Of more than 1,400,000 distinct CDR3 sequences in the sample, 42% were seen once. Input material: blood. The receptors were gathered from a woman aged 18-29 years in good health.

Only a few counts were recorded for this clonotype. The J gene is TRBJ2-1, the V gene TRBV20-1, with 9 bases matching TRBD1. The CDR3 has 13 residues. Germline V CDR1 and CDR2: DFQATT, SNEGSKA (reference sequence). V was pared by 1 base and J by 8 bases, with 3 bases of the junction left unmatched. The DNA of the CDR3 is TGCAGTGCTAGAGGCGACAGGGGGGATGAGCAGTTCTTC. Translated: CSARGDRGDEQFF.

Many counts were recorded for this clonotype. V and J are TRBV6-5 and TRBJ1-1, with D tentatively TRBD1 (6 bases). The V gene's germline CDR1 is MNHEY and CDR2 SVGAGI. This CDR3 has 15 residues. Trimming took 0 bases from V and 0 from J, leaving 8 bases between them. The CDR3 DNA sequence: TGTGCCAGCAGTTACTCGGGGGGCCTGAACACTGAAGCTTTCTTT. Amino acids: CASSYSGGLNTEAFF.

The chain joins TRBV7-9 to TRBJ2-3, with no clear D. Trimming took 3 bases from V and 0 from J, leaving 10 bases between them. This CDR3 is 15 amino acids long. The germline gives CDR1 SEHNR, CDR2 FQNEAQ (reference sequence). This CDR3 is CASSFARSSTDTQYF. The CDR3 DNA is TGTGCCAGCAGCTTTGCGAGATCTAGCACAGATACGCAGTATTTT.

A single count supports this clonotype. The chain carries TRBV5-6 and TRBJ2-1, with TRBD1 matching 7 bases. The CDR3 is 12 residues long. Germline trimming cut 3 bases from V and 11 bases from J; bases unmatched to any gene: 5. Germline CDR1 is SGHDT and CDR2 is YYEEEE. CDR3: CASSSDRTKQFF. CDR3 sequence (DNA): TGTGCCAGCAGCTCGGACAGGACCAAGCAGTTCTTC.

The table lists this clonotype with a few counts. This chain links TRBV9 with TRBJ2-1; D unresolved. CDR3 length: 11 amino acids. Per germline, CDR1 SGDLS and CDR2 YYNGEE. Trimming shortened V by 0 bases and J by 10 bases, and 5 bases separated the two germline ends. Here the CDR3 DNA reads TGTGCCAGCAGCGTAGGTCCCGAGCAGTTCTTC. Translation gives CASSVGPEQFF.

This clonotype was counted a few times. The chain joins TRBV7-2 to TRBJ2-5, with TRBD2 matching 9 bases. J was trimmed by 3 bases and V by 4 bases; bases with no gene match: 6. Germline CDR1 reads SGHTA; CDR2 reads FQGNSA. The CDR3 extends over 15 amino acids. CDR3 sequence: CASSSVAGAEETQYF. As DNA, the CDR3 is TGTGCCAGCAGCTCGGTAGCGGGAGCGGAAGAGACCCAGTACTTC.

This clonotype was detected many times. V is TRBV27 and J is TRBJ2-7; 11 bases align to TRBD1. The CDR3 is 15 amino acids. The V gene's germline CDR1 is MNHEY and CDR2 SMNVEV (reference sequence). V dropped 6 bases and J dropped 3; count of bases not matched to a gene: 7. CDR3 region: CASSQTGTGGYEQYF. CDR3 nucleotide sequence: TGTGCCAGCAGCCAAACCGGGACAGGGGGCTACGAGCAGTACTTC.

V and J are TRBV2 and TRBJ2-1; TRBD2 agrees at 11 bases. With 6 bases clipped from V and 5 bases from J, the junction kept 6 bases outside the gene matches. Germline V lookup: CDR1 SNHLY, CDR2 FYNNEI. The CDR3 is 15 residues long. The CDR3 here is CASRPLAGGDNEQFF. CDR3 DNA sequence: TGTGCCAGCAGGCCTCTAGCGGGGGGCGACAATGAGCAGTTCTTC.

The CDR3 DNA reads TGCGCCAGCAGCTTGAAAGACCGGGCAGAAACCAAAAACATTCAGTACTTC. As protein: CASSLKDRAETKNIQYF. The V and J genes are TRBV5-1 and TRBJ2-7; D call uncertain. TRBJ2-4 explains the end of the DNA better; the J call may be wrong. This CDR3 has 17 residues. Per germline, CDR1 SGHRS and CDR2 YFSETQ.

This clonotype has just a few counts. The chain is built from TRBV10-3 and TRBJ2-3; D remains ambiguous. Trimming left V 3 bases short and J 3 bases short, with 10 bases between. Germline CDR1 and CDR2: ENHRY and SYGVKD. This CDR3 has 14 amino acids. The CDR3 nucleotides read TGTGCCATCAGTGACGGCTTGGGGACAGATACGCAGTATTTT. This translates into CAISDGLGTDTQYF.

This clonotype was seen a few times. The V call is TRBV6-6, the J call TRBJ2-5; either TRBD1 or TRBD2 may supply D (6 bases each). The germline V and J ends were trimmed by 7 bases and 0 bases, with 15 bases remaining between them. CDR3 length: 15 residues. Germline V gives CDR1 MNHNY, CDR2 SVGAGI (reference sequence). The CDR3 spells CASNMRGEYQETQYF. In DNA, the CDR3 is TGTGCCAGCAATATGAGGGGGGAGTACCAAGAGACCCAGTACTTC.

This clonotype was seen more than once but under ten times. V is TRBV4-2 and J is TRBJ2-3; possible D gene TRBD2, 6 bases. Germline V gene sequence: CDR1 LGHNA, CDR2 YNFKEQ. The CDR3 runs to 15 residues. The V end lost 4 bases, the J end lost 2 bases, and 13 bases lay between the germline ends. The CDR3 region is CASSPRGTDTDTQYF. Written as DNA, the CDR3 is TGTGCCAGCAGCCCCCGGGGGACTGACACAGATACGCAGTATTTT.

This chain links TRBV4-2 with TRBJ1-4; D is unclear. Trimming stripped 0 bases from V and 10 bases from J, with 12 bases between. CDR1 is LGHNA, CDR2 YNFKEQ, per germline. CDR3 length: 14 amino acids. This CDR3 reads CASSQDQESSKLFF. CDR3 bases: TGTGCCAGCAGCCAAGATCAGGAGAGCTCAAAACTGTTTTTT.

The rearrangement links TRBV4-1 to TRBJ2-3; 13 bases map to TRBD2. The CDR3 is made up of 18 amino acids. The V gene's germline CDR1 is MGHRA and CDR2 YSYEKL. Losses at the gene ends were 1 base for V and 5 bases for J; bases not matched to a gene: 9. The CDR3 sequence is CASSQGLLAGGHIDTQYF. In DNA form, the CDR3 reads TGCGCCAGCAGCCAAGGACTACTAGCGGGAGGGCATATAGATACGCAGTATTTT.

Remarks on this clonotype: A read error may account for a junction end that differs from germline. The chain links TRBV28 to TRBJ2-2; 7 bases line up with TRBD2. The CDR3 loop spans 15 amino acids. The germline CDR1 and CDR2 sequences are MDHEN and SYDVKM. CDR3 region: CASSNGGIGTGEMFF. CDR3 DNA sequence: TGTGCCAGCAGTAACGGGGGGATCGGCACCGGGGAGATGTTTTTT.

This chain links TRBV7-2 with TRBJ2-7, with TRBD2 as a possible D gene (6 bases). The CDR3 is 15 residues long. Germline V lookup: CDR1 SGHTA, CDR2 FQGNSA. V was cut by 1 base and J by 3 bases, with 13 bases left in between. CDR3 bases: TGTGCCAGCAGCTTAGAGACGGGAGTTAACTACGAGCAGTACTTC. It is translated as CASSLETGVNYEQYF.

This clonotype has a single count. The chain employs TRBV13 and TRBJ2-3; 12 bases map to TRBD2. Unmatched junction bases numbered 14, after V lost 5 bases and J lost 2 bases. The CDR3 has 19 amino acids. The germline gives CDR1 PRHDT, CDR2 FYEKMQ (reference sequence). The CDR3 sequence: CASSDRTSGDSQDTDTQYF. For the CDR3, the DNA is TGTGCCAGCAGCGACCGGACTAGCGGGGATTCACAAGACACAGATACGCAGTATTTT.

The V gene is TRBV28, the J gene TRBJ1-2; maybe TRBD1 (6 bases). The CDR3 extends over 17 amino acids. V was shortened by 8 bases and J by 4 bases, with 26 bases between the two germline ends. In germline, CDR1 is MDHEN, CDR2 SYDVKM. CDR3 sequence (DNA): TGTGCCAGCGTACCCACTGCAGGGGCAAACTCCCGCTATGGCTACACCTTC. The encoded protein is CASVPTAGANSRYGYTF.

The rearrangement uses TRBV7-2 and TRBJ2-3, with 11 nucleotides matching TRBD2. The CDR3 extends over 18 amino acids. The germline V gene has CDR1 SGHTA and CDR2 FQGNSA. The J segment lost 4 bases and the V segment lost 2 bases, leaving 11 bases of the junction unmatched. Written as DNA, the CDR3 is TGTGCCAGCAGCTTAACCGGGATGGGACTAGCGGCCCCAGATACGCAGTATTTT. It specifies CASSLTGMGLAAPDTQYF.

The chain couples TRBV13 to TRBJ2-3, with 10 nucleotides matching TRBD2. V shed 4 bases and J 0 bases; nucleotides not matched to a gene: 13. This CDR3 comprises 19 residues. CDR1 and CDR2 (germline): PRHDT, FYEKMQ (reference sequence). DNA for the CDR3: TGTGCCAGCAGCTACCAAAGCGTGGTAGCGGGGGGTAGCACAGATACGCAGTATTTT. Its translation is CASSYQSVVAGGSTDTQYF.

V usage is TRBV7-2 and J usage is TRBJ2-5; D is perhaps TRBD1 or TRBD2 (5 bases each). The CDR3 is 14 residues long. V was shortened by 1 base and J by 5 bases, with 11 bases between the two germline ends. Germline-derived CDR1 and CDR2 are SGHTA and FQGNSA. This CDR3 is CASSLGGVLETQYF. The CDR3 DNA is TGTGCCAGCAGCTTAGGAGGGGTGTTGGAGACCCAGTACTTC.

This clonotype has a handful of counts. The chain joins TRBV29-1 to TRBJ2-1; 13 bases map to TRBD2. CDR3 length: 16 amino acids. Germline V CDR1 and CDR2: SQVTM, ANQGSEA. J gave up 12 bases and V 3 bases, and 14 bases lay outside the gene matches. The CDR3 sequence: CSVEGTSGEVTMTQFF. Written as DNA, the CDR3 is TGCAGCGTTGAGGGGACTAGCGGGGAAGTTACAATGACGCAGTTCTTC.

The rearrangement links TRBV12-3 or TRBV12-4 to TRBJ2-2, with a tentative D call TRBD2 (7 bases). The V end was cut by 8 bases, the J end by 5 bases, with 21 bases between. The CDR3 consists of 16 residues. CDR3 loop: CASAFSGGRYTGELFF. CDR3 nucleotide sequence: TGTGCCAGCGCCTTTTCCGGGGGGCGATATACCGGGGAGCTGTTTTTT.

The rearrangement joins TRBV18 to TRBJ2-5, with D perhaps assigned TRBD1 or TRBD2 (6 bases each). Germline CDR1 reads KGHSH; CDR2 reads LQKENI. Trimming took 3 bases from V and 5 from J, leaving 13 bases between them. CDR3 length equals 14 residues. CDR3 region: CASSPGGGSETQYF. The DNA of the CDR3 is TGTGCCAGCTCACCGGGGGGCGGATCCGAGACCCAGTACTTC.

The chain carries TRBV5-1 and TRBJ2-3; D not certain. V lost 1 base and J 1 base, leaving 10 bases between the germline ends. The V gene's germline CDR1 is SGHRS and CDR2 YFSETQ. This CDR3 has 15 residues. The CDR3 DNA reads TGCGCCAGCAGCTTGAATTACCTCGGCACAGATACGCAGTATTTT. It translates to CASSLNYLGTDTQYF.

The chain links TRBV4-1 to TRBJ1-5, with D maybe TRBD1 (6 bases). The CDR3 has 16 amino acids. V was trimmed by 1 base and J by 5 bases, leaving 15 bases between them. Per the germline V gene, CDR1 is MGHRA and CDR2 is YSYEKL. In nucleotides, the CDR3 is TGCGCCAGCAGCCAAGGGTTCGACAGGCCCGATCAGCCCCAGCATTTT. This codes for CASSQGFDRPDQPQHF.

The V call is TRBV2, the J call TRBJ1-2; a possible D gene is TRBD1 (5 bases). Per germline, CDR1 SNHLY and CDR2 FYNNEI. CDR3 size: 14 residues. Trimming took 5 bases from V and 4 from J, leaving 14 bases between them. CDR3 nucleotides: TGTGCCAGCAGTCCCCGCCTGGGGCCCTATGGCTACACCTTC. Its protein product is CASSPRLGPYGYTF.

V and J are TRBV4-1 and TRBJ2-1; D possibly matches TRBD1 or TRBD2 (5 bases each). The CDR3 runs to 14 residues. Germline lookup yields CDR1 MGHRA and CDR2 YSYEKL. Trimming shortened V by 11 bases and J by 6 bases, and 20 bases separated the two germline ends. CDR3 bases: TGCGCCGGCACTAAAGGGGCTGGGGGCAATGAGCAGTTCTTC. Protein product: CAGTKGAGGNEQFF.

The chain couples TRBV6-1 to TRBJ2-4; the match to TRBD2 covers 12 bases. CDR1 is MNHNS and CDR2 is SASEGT in the germline V gene. The CDR3 is 14 residues long. J was trimmed by 13 bases and V by 4 bases; bases with no gene match: 8. CDR3 amino acids: CASSGTSGATGQYF. Here the CDR3 DNA reads TGTGCCAGCAGTGGGACTAGCGGGGCTACTGGACAGTACTTC.